The present TCR beta chain was sequenced within a study of blood T cell repertoires in COVID-19. Study information: Sources were T cells, B-cell-depleted T cells, or PBMCs; the material itself was cDNA or gDNA.

This CDR3 region has 14 residues. Trimming cost V 5 bases and J 0 bases, with 9 bases left between them. CDR1 is SGHRS and CDR2 is YFSETQ in the germline V gene. TCRdb's table, derived via immunoSEQ multiplex PCR, lists solely in-frame clones and lacks some. The sample gives approximately 130,000 clones, around 77% of which show up once; 10% to 13% is in the top ten. The TCR comes from a human donor in a cohort sampled during active COVID-19. The sequenced sample consisted of peripheral blood. The chain joins TRBV5-1 to TRBJ1-3; D possibly corresponds to TRBD1 (5 bases). This CDR3 reads CASRQDHSGNTIYF. The DNA of the CDR3 is TGCGCCAGCAGACAGGATCACTCTGGAAACACCATATATTTT.